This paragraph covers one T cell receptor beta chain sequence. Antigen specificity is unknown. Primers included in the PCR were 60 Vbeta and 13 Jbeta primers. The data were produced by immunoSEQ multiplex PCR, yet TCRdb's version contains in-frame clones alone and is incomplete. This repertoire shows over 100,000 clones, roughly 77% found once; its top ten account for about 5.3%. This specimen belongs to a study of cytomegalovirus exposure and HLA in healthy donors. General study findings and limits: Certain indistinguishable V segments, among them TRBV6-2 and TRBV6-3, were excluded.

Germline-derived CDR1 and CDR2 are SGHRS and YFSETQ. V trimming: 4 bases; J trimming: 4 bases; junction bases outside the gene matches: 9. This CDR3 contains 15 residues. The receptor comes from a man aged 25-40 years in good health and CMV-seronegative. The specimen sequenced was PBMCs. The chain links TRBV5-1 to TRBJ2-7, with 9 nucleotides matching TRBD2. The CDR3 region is CASSISAGGRYEQYF. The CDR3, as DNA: TGCGCCAGCAGCATCTCAGCGGGGGGACGATACGAGCAGTACTTC.